The 9 T cell receptor beta chains reported below all come from one sample, sequenced in a study of T-cell reconstitution after alpha-beta-depleted transplantation in children. This sample's TCRbeta library carried unique molecular identifier barcodes. TCRdb fed the PCR reads into MiXCR, producing one record per CDR3 protein. Of nearly 400,000 distinct CDR3 sequences in the sample, roughly 20% are singletons; the top ten hold over 3.5%. This sample comprised PBMCs from the stem cell graft donor, obtained from the stem cell graft. The source is a human donor who donated a stem cell graft to a child with acute myeloid leukemia.

The table lists this clonotype with a few counts. The V and J genes are TRBV14 and TRBJ2-2; D not resolved. V shed 4 bases and J shed 7 bases, with 10 bases lying between them. This CDR3 comprises 13 residues. Per the germline V gene, CDR1 is SGHDN and CDR2 is FVKESK. CDR3 sequence reads: CASSLPRRGELFF. The CDR3 nucleotides are TGTGCCAGCAGCCTGCCCAGACGCGGGGAGCTGTTTTTT.

Many counts were recorded for this clonotype. This chain joins TRBV20-1 and TRBJ1-3, with a tentative D call TRBD1 (6 bases). CDR1 and CDR2 (germline): DFQATT, SNEGSKA (reference sequence). V lost 0 bases and J lost 9, with 9 bases in between. The CDR3 runs 12 residues. The CDR3: CSARDGDITIYF. The CDR3 nucleotides read TGCAGTGCTAGAGATGGGGACATCACCATATATTTT.

This clonotype was counted a few times. The chain's CDR3 is CASRLEGNTGELFF. Written as DNA, the CDR3 is TGCGCCAGCAGGCTCGAGGGGAACACCGGGGAGCTGTTTTTT. The chain couples TRBV5-1 to TRBJ2-2, with TRBD2 as a possible D gene (5 bases). The CDR3 is made up of 14 amino acids. V dropped 5 bases and J dropped 1 base, with 9 bases sitting between them. Germline CDR1 and CDR2: SGHRS and YFSETQ. Full variable domain (remainder filled in from reference TRBV5-1 and TRBJ2-2): KAGVTQTPRYLIKTRGQQVTLSCSPISGHRSVSWYQQTPGQGLQFLFEYFSETQRNKGNFPGRFSGRQFSNSRSEMNVSTLELGDSALYLCASRLEGNTGELFFGEGSRLTVL.

V and J are TRBV20-1 and TRBJ2-4; TRBD1 matches at 7 bases. CDR1 is DFQATT and CDR2 is SNEGSKA in the germline V gene (reference sequence). The CDR3 totals 17 residues. V trimming: 4 bases; J trimming: 3 bases; junction bases outside the gene matches: 15. In nucleotides, the CDR3 is TGCAGTGCTATTGGACAGGAATTGTTCTTTGACAAAAACATTCAGTACTTC. Its protein product is CSAIGQELFFDKNIQYF.

This chain joins TRBV27 and TRBJ1-2, with TRBD1 matching 7 bases. This CDR3 is 14 amino acids long. V trimming: 2 bases; J trimming: 2 bases; junction bases outside the gene matches: 2. The V gene's germline CDR1 is MNHEY and CDR2 SMNVEV (reference sequence). The CDR3 is CASSLQGVNYGYTF. The CDR3, as DNA: TGTGCCAGCAGTTTACAGGGGGTAAACTATGGCTACACCTTC.

This clonotype was found many times. The chain joins TRBV12-3 or TRBV12-4 to TRBJ1-5, with 7 nucleotides matching TRBD1. The ends lost 5 bases at V and 2 bases at J; junction bases unmatched: 0. The CDR3 is 13 amino acids. Here the CDR3 reads CASSGTGNQPQHF. The CDR3 region has the DNA TGTGCCAGCAGTGGGACAGGCAATCAGCCCCAGCATTTT.

The rearrangement uses TRBV24-1 and TRBJ2-1, with 11 positions matching TRBD2. After removal of 4 bases from V and 10 bases from J, the junction contained 11 bases not matched to a gene. Per germline, CDR1 KGHDR and CDR2 SFDVKD. There are 16 residues in the CDR3. DNA for the CDR3: TGTGCCACCAGTGAGCGACTAGCGGGGTTCTATGGGGAGCAGTTCTTC. Translation gives CATSERLAGFYGEQFF.

This clonotype was detected a few times. The chain joins TRBV6-5 to TRBJ1-4; D might be TRBD1 (5 bases). Germline assignment: CDR1 MNHEY and CDR2 SVGAGI. The CDR3 sequence is 13 residues long. V lost 0 bases, J lost 6 bases, and 5 bases lay in between. DNA of the CDR3: TGTGCCAGCAGTTACTCGGGGGATGAAAAACTGTTTTTT. Translating it yields CASSYSGDEKLFF.

This chain connects TRBV5-1 to TRBJ2-1; TRBD2 matches 12 bases. V lost 1 base to trimming and J lost 6 bases; unmatched junction nucleotides: 8. Germline-derived CDR1 and CDR2 are SGHRS and YFSETQ. This CDR3 spans 17 amino acids. The CDR3 DNA sequence: TGCGCCAGCAGCTTGCGACTAGCGGGAGACTTAAGCAATGAGCAGTTCTTC. It yields the protein CASSLRLAGDLSNEQFF.